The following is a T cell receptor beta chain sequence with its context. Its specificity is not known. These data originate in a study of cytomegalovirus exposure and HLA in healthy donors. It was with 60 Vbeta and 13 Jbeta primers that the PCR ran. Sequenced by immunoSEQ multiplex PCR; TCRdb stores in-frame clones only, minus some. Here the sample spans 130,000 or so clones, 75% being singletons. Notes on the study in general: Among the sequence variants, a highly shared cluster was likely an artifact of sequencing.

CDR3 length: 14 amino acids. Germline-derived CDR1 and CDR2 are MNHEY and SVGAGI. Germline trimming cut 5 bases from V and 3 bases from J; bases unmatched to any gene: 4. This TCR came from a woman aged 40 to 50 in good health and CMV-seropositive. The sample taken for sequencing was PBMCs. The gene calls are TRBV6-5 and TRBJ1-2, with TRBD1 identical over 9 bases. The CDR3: CASSLGQGDYGYTF. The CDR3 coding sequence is TGTGCCAGCAGTCTGGGACAGGGAGACTATGGCTACACCTTC.